The 13 T cell receptor beta chains below were found in one sample sequenced in a study of blood T cell repertoires in COVID-19. Sequenced by immunoSEQ multiplex PCR; TCRdb stores in-frame clones only, minus some. In the table there are roughly 97,000 clones, approximately 85% of which are singletons. Source material: peripheral blood. These receptors were collected from a man in his 60s with acute or convalescent COVID-19.

This clone occurred once. V gene TRBV4-2 combines with J gene TRBJ2-7; 8 bases line up with TRBD2. V was clipped by 1 base and J by 5 bases; unmatched bases: 10. Per the germline V gene, CDR1 is LGHNA and CDR2 is YNFKEQ. The CDR3 runs to 16 residues. The CDR3 DNA follows: TGTGCCAGCAGCCAAGGCCAGACTAGCGCGGGCCACGAGCAGTACTTC. It encodes CASSQGQTSAGHEQYF.

The chain is built from TRBV12-5 and TRBJ2-3, with TRBD2 matching 9 bases. V lost 3 bases, J lost 5 bases, and 6 bases stayed unmatched. This CDR3 region has 15 residues. The V gene's germline CDR1 is LGHNT and CDR2 FRNRAP. The CDR3 spells CASGLGGGAGDTQYF. In nucleotides, the CDR3 is TGTGCTAGTGGTTTAGGCGGGGGGGCCGGAGATACGCAGTATTTT. The full variable domain, completed using reference TRBV12-5 and TRBJ2-3, is DARVTQTPRHKVTEMGQEVTMRCQPILGHNTVFWYRQTMMQGLELLAYFRNRAPLDDSGMPKDRFSAEMPDATLATLKIQPSEPRDSAVYFCASGLGGGAGDTQYFGPGTRLTVL.

A single count supports this clone. The chain carries TRBV6-1 and TRBJ2-1, with a weak D call TRBD2 (6 bases). The germline gives CDR1 MNHNS, CDR2 SASEGT. The CDR3 has 17 amino acids. The V end was cut by 2 bases, the J end by 4 bases, with 18 bases between. The CDR3 DNA reads as TGTGCCAGCAGTGAAAATGGAGGGGTTTATCGGTACAATGAGCAGTTCTTC. It specifies CASSENGGVYRYNEQFF.

This chain links TRBV7-9 with TRBJ1-1, with 8 positions matching TRBD1. V trimming: 1 base; J trimming: 1 base; junction bases outside the gene matches: 5. CDR1 and CDR2 (germline): SEHNR, FQNEAQ (reference sequence). The CDR3 has 16 amino acids. CDR3 in amino acids: CASSLGPDRANTEAFF. The CDR3 DNA follows: TGTGCCAGCAGCTTAGGACCGGACAGGGCGAACACTGAAGCTTTCTTT. The full variable domain, rest sourced from reference TRBV7-9 and TRBJ1-1, is DTGVSQNPRHKITKRGQNVTFRCDPISEHNRLYWYRQTLGQGPEFLTYFQNEAQLEKSRLLSDRFSAERPKGSFSTLEIQRTEQGDSAMYLCASSLGPDRANTEAFFGQGTRLTVV.

V and J are TRBV9 and TRBJ1-4, with D possibly being TRBD1 (5 bases). V was clipped by 0 bases and J by 10 bases, with 16 bases between them. CDR3 length: 15 amino acids. Germline values: CDR1 SGDLS, CDR2 YYNGEE. CDR3 loop: CASSVDGQGWGKLFF. CDR3 DNA: TGTGCCAGCAGCGTAGATGGCCAGGGTTGGGGAAAACTGTTTTTT.

This clone was detected once. V is TRBV4-2 and J is TRBJ2-6; 11 bases map to TRBD1. The CDR3 is made up of 18 amino acids. Unmatched junction bases numbered 5, after V lost 4 bases and J lost 0 bases. In germline, CDR1 is LGHNA, CDR2 YNFKEQ. DNA of the CDR3: TGTGCCAGCAGCCTTGGACAGGGGGCCACCTCTGGGGCCAACGTCCTGACTTTC. It translates to CASSLGQGATSGANVLTF.

The chain carries TRBV28 and TRBJ1-2, with 10 bases matching TRBD1. Germline V gene data show CDR1 as MDHEN and CDR2 as SYDVKM. The junction had 7 bases not matched to a gene; V was cut back by 2 bases and J by 4 bases. The CDR3 runs 16 residues. CDR3 nucleotide sequence: TGTGCCAGCAGTTTAGGGACAGGGGCCGGGGGCTATGGCTACACCTTC. This gives the protein CASSLGTGAGGYGYTF.

The chain joins TRBV7-9 to TRBJ2-2; D unclear. This CDR3 is 14 amino acids long. CDR1 SEHNR and CDR2 FQNEAQ come from the germline V gene (reference sequence). V lost 3 bases and J lost 6, with 11 bases in between. The CDR3 protein is CASSFGSLPGELFF. CDR3 sequence (DNA): TGTGCCAGCAGCTTTGGCAGTTTGCCCGGGGAGCTGTTTTTT.

This rearrangement joins TRBV4-1 to TRBJ2-2; tentative D call: TRBD2 (6 bases). This CDR3 contains 15 residues. V was cut by 4 bases and J by 2 bases, with 11 bases left in between. Per the germline V gene, CDR1 is MGHRA and CDR2 is YSYEKL. CDR3 sequence: CASSPGTYNTGELFF. The CDR3 coding sequence is TGCGCCAGCAGCCCCGGGACTTATAACACCGGGGAGCTGTTTTTT.

This chain joins TRBV28 and TRBJ2-1; 9 nucleotides match TRBD2. V dropped 8 bases and J dropped 6; count of bases not matched to a gene: 8. Per germline, CDR1 MDHEN and CDR2 SYDVKM. The length of the CDR3 is 14 residues. CDR3 protein: CASAPGTSPNEQFF. The CDR3 nucleotides are TGTGCCAGCGCGCCCGGGACTAGCCCCAATGAGCAGTTCTTC. Drawing the rest from reference TRBV28 and TRBJ2-1, the complete variable domain is DVKVTQSSRYLVKRTGEKVFLECVQDMDHENMFWYRQDPGLGLRLIYFSYDVKMKEKGDIPEGYSVSREKKERFSLILESASTNQTSMYLCASAPGTSPNEQFFGPGTRLTVL.

The sample holds one count of this clone. CDR3 DNA sequence: TGTGCCAGCAGTCGTGACAGGGGAAACTCCTACGAGCAGTACTTC. This codes for CASSRDRGNSYEQYF. The chain joins TRBV7-3 to TRBJ2-7, with 8 bases lining up with TRBD1. Germline values: CDR1 SGHTA, CDR2 FQGTGA. V lost 6 bases, J lost 0 bases, and 7 bases stayed unmatched. There are 15 residues in the CDR3.

The chain uses TRBV11-2 and TRBJ2-7; TRBD1 matches 7 bases. Germline CDR1 SGHAT, CDR2 FQNNGV. V was pared by 3 bases and J by 3 bases, with 17 bases of the junction left unmatched. The CDR3 has 18 amino acids. Written as DNA, the CDR3 is TGTGCCAGCAGCTTCTATTTCCCTCGACAGGGATTGATCTACGAGCAGTACTTC. As protein: CASSFYFPRQGLIYEQYF.

The V gene is TRBV5-1, the J gene TRBJ1-1; possible D gene TRBD1, 6 bases. This CDR3 has 14 residues. Germline assignment: CDR1 SGHRS and CDR2 YFSETQ. The germline V and J ends were trimmed by 4 bases and 4 bases, with 14 bases remaining between them. The CDR3 spells CASSPTGIGTEAFF. CDR3 nucleotides: TGCGCCAGCAGCCCCACAGGGATTGGCACTGAAGCTTTCTTT.